This T cell receptor beta chain originates from a study of cytomegalovirus exposure and HLA in healthy donors. As for this clone: Its specificity is not known.

The PCR used 60 Vbeta and 13 Jbeta primers. Sequenced by immunoSEQ multiplex PCR; TCRdb stores in-frame clones only, minus some. The table lists some 200,000 clones. Trimming cost V 5 bases and J 4 bases, with 21 bases left between them. The CDR3 consists of 16 residues. Germline V gene lookup returns CDR1 SGHNT and CDR2 YYREEE (reference sequence). The study's findings and limits: Presence/absence analysis assumed near-uniform sequencing depth across donors. Follow-up analysis found HLA locus-dependent TCR association rates, highest for DRB1 and lowest for HLA-C.

The chain has TRBV5-4 and TRBJ1-1; D perhaps matches TRBD1 (6 bases). The sequence derives from a girl aged 2-15 years in good health and CMV-seropositive. Sequencing used PBMCs. CDR3 sequence: CASSEGGTGSGTEAFF. The CDR3, as DNA: TGTGCCAGCAGTGAGGGGGGGACGGGGTCGGGCACTGAAGCTTTCTTT.